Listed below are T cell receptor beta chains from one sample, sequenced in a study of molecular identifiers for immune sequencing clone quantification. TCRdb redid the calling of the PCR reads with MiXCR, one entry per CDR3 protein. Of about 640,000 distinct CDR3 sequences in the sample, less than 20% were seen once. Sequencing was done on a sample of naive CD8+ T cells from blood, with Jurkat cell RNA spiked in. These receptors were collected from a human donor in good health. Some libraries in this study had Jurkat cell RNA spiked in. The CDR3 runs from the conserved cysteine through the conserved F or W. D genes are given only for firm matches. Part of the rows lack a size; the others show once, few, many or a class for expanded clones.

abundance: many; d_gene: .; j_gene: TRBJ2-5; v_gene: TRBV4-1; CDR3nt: TGCGCCAGCAGCCAAGAAGGAGAGGGGGGCCGAGAGACCCAGTACTTC; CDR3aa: CASSQEGEGGRETQYF
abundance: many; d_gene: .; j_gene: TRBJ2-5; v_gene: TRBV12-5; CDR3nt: TGTGCTAGTGGTTGGGGCGGGGAAAGAGAGACCCAGTACTTC; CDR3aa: CASGWGGERETQYF
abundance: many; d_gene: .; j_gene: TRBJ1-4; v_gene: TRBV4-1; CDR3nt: TGCGCCAGCACCCAAAGGAGAACAACTAATGAAAAACTGTTTTTT; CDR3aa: CASTQRRTTNEKLFF
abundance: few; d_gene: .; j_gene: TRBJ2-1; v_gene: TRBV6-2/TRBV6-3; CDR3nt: TGTGCCAGCAGTCGGACTCTCATCTACAATGAGCAGTTCTTC; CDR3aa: CASSRTLIYNEQFF
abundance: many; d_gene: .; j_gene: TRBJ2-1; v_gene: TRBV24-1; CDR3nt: TGTGCCACCAGTGGGGAGTGGGTCGGAAGTGGAGGCAGATTCAATGAGCAGTTCTTC; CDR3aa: CATSGEWVGSGGRFNEQFF
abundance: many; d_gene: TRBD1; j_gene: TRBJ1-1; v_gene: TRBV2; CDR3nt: TGTGCCAGCAGTGAAGTAGGGGGCCCTGAAGCTTTCTTT; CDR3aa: CASSEVGGPEAFF
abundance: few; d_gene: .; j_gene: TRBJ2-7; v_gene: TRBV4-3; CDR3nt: TGCGCCAGCAGCCAAGGACCCGGGGAAGGCTACGAGCAGTGCTTC; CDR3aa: CASSQGPGEGYEQCF
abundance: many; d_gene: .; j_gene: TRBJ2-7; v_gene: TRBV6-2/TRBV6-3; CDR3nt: TGTGCCAGCAGTAATTCGCCCGGCGAGCAGTACTTC; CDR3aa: CASSNSPGEQYF
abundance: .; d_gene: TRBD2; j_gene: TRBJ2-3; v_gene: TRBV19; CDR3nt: TGTGCCAGTAGCCCGCCCCCGCGGGAGAGCACAGATACGCAGTATTTT; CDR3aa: CASSPPPRESTDTQYF
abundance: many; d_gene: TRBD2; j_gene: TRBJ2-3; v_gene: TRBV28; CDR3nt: TGTGCCAGCAGTTTTTCCCCCCGACTAGCGGGAGCTCCAGATACGCAGTATTTT; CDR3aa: CASSFSPRLAGAPDTQYF
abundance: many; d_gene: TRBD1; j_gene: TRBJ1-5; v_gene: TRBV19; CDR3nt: TGTGCCAGTAGTAGCCACGAGACAGGGGCGAAGGATCCCCAGCATTTT; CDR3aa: CASSSHETGAKDPQHF
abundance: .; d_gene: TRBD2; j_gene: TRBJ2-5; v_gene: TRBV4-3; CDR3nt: TGCGCCAGCAGCCGTCTCGGGCTAGCGGAGCAAGAGACCCAGTACTTC; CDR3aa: CASSRLGLAEQETQYF
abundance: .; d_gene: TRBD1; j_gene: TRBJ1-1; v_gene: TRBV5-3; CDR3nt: TGTGCCAGCAGCTTTAGGGGGCAGGGGACTGCAGCCTTCTTT; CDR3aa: CASSFRGQGTAAFF
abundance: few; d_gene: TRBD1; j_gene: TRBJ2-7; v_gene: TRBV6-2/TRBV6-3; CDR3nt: TGTGCCAGCAGTTTCACCCGGGACAGGGGAACCCACGAGCAGTACTTC; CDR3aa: CASSFTRDRGTHEQYF
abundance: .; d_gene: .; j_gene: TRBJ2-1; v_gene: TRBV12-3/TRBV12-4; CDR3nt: TGTGCCAGCAGTTTACTTGAGCAGTTCTTC; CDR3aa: CASSLLEQFF
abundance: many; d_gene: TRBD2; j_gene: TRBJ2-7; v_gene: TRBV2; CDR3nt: TGTGCCAGCAGTGAGGCTAGCGGGGTCCCGGTCCACGAGCAGTACTTC; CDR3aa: CASSEASGVPVHEQYF
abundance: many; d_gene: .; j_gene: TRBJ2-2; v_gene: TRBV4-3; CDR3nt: TGCGCCAGCAGCCAAGACTGGGCCGGGGGTAACACCGGGGAGCTGTTTTTT; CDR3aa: CASSQDWAGGNTGELFF
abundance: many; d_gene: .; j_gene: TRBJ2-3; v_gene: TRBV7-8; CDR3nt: TGTGCCAGCGCCCTAGGGGTCAGTGGAAGCACAGATACGCAGTATTTT; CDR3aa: CASALGVSGSTDTQYF
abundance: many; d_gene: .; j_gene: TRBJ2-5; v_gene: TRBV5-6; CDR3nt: TGTGCCAGCAGCTTGTGGGGGCTGGGTCAAGAGACCCAGTACTTC; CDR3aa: CASSLWGLGQETQYF
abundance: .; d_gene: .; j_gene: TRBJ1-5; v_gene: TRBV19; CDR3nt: TGTGCCAGCCTCCTAGGGAGCAATCAGCCCCAGCATTTT; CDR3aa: CASLLGSNQPQHF
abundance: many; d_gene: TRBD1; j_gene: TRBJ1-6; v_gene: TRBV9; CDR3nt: TGTGCCAGCAGCGTGGGGGGACAGGACAATTCACCCCTCCACTTT; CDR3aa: CASSVGGQDNSPLHF
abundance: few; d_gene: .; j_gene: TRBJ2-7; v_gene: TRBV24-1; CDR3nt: TGTGCCACAAGGGCCCAAAACAGGAGGCAGTACTTC; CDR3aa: CATRAQNRRQYF
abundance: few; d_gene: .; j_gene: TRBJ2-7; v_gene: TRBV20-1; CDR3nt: TGCAGTGCTAGTGTTGGCTCCCTAGGAGGGGGGCTGGTAGGCGAGCAGTACTTC; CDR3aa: CSASVGSLGGGLVGEQYF
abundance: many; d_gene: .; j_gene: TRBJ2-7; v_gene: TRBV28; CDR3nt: TGTGCCAGCAACCCAAACAGGGTATATTGGGACGAGCAGTACTTC; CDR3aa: CASNPNRVYWDEQYF
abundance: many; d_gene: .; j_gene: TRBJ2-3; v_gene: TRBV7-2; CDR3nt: TGTGCCAGCAGCCCAACTACCAGGGCTCGGGGAGATACGCAGTATTTT; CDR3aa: CASSPTTRARGDTQYF
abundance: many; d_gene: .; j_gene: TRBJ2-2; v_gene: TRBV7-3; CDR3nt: TGTGCCAGCAGCTGGGGATTAGAATCAGGGGAGCTGTTTTTT; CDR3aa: CASSWGLESGELFF
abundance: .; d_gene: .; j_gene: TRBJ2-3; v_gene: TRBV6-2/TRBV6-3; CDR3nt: TGTGCCAGCAGTTACACCGCGTTGGGCACAGATACGCAGTATTTT; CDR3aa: CASSYTALGTDTQYF
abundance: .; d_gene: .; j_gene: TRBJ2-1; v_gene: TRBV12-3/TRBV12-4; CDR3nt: TGTGCCGGCAGTTCAGGGGGGGCCTCCGACAATGAGCAGTTCTTC; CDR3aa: CAGSSGGASDNEQFF
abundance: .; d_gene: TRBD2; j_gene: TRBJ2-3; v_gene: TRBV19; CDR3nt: TGTGCCAGTAGTATAGATTCGACTAGCGGGTGGTCAGTCACAGATACGCAGTATTTT; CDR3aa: CASSIDSTSGWSVTDTQYF
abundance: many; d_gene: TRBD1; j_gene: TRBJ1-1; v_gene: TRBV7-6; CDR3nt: TGTGCCAGCAGCGTATACACGGGACAGGGAATGAACACTGAAGCTTTCTTT; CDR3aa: CASSVYTGQGMNTEAFF
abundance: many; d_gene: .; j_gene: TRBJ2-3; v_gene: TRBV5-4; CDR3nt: TGTGCCAGCAGCCGCGGACCAGGGGACTGGGGCACAGATACGCAGTATTTT; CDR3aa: CASSRGPGDWGTDTQYF
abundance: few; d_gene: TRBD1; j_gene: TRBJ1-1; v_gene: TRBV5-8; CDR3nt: TGTGCCAGCAGCACCCGGGACAGGGGCGCAGCTCTATTTGAAGCTTTCTTT; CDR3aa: CASSTRDRGAALFEAFF
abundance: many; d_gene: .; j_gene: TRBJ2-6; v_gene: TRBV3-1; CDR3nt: TGTGCCAGCCGCCCCGGGACTGGGGCCAACGTCCTGACTTTC; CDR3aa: CASRPGTGANVLTF
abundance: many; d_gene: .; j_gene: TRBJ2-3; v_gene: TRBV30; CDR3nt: TGTGCCTGGAGTGTACGGTCACCCCAATCCACAGATACGCAGTATTTT; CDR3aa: CAWSVRSPQSTDTQYF
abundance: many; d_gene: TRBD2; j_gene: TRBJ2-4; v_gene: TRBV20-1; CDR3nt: TGCAGTGCTAGAGGACGGACCCTAGCGGGAGTCTTTAAGAACATTCAGTACTTC; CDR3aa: CSARGRTLAGVFKNIQYF
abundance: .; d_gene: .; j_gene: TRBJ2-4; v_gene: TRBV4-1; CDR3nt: TGCGCCAGCAGCGCGTTTACAGGGGACTTAGCCAAAAACATTCAGTACTTC; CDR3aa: CASSAFTGDLAKNIQYF
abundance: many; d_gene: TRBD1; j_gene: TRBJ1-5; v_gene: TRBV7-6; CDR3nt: TGTGCCAGCAGCTTAGAGCAGGGGGCCGGCCAGCCCCAGCATTTT; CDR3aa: CASSLEQGAGQPQHF
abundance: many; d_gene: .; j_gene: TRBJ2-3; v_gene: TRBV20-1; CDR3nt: TGCAGTGCTAAGGGGGTCTCTAGCACAGATACGCAGTATTTT; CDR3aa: CSAKGVSSTDTQYF
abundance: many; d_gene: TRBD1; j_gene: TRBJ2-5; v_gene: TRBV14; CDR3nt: TGTGCCAGCAGCCCCCTGGACAGGGGAGGTGAGACCCAGTACTTC; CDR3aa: CASSPLDRGGETQYF
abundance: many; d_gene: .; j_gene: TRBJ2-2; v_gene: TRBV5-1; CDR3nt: TGCGCCAGCAGCTTGGGGGCCGGGACACCTAACACCGGGGAGCTGTTTTTT; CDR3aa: CASSLGAGTPNTGELFF
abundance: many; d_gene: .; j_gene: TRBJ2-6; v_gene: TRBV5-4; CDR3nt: TGTGCCAGCAGCTCTCGCGGGGCGGGGGCCAACGTCCTGACTTTC; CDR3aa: CASSSRGAGANVLTF
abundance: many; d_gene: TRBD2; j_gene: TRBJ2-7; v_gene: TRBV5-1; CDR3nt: TGCGCCAGCAGCCAGACTAGCGGCCTCCTAACCTACGAGCAGTACTTC; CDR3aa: CASSQTSGLLTYEQYF
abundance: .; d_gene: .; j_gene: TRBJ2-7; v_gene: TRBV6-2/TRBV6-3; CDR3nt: TGTGCCAGCAGTCTTTTCCAGGCTTCAGGGGCAGCCTACGAGCAGTACTTC; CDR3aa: CASSLFQASGAAYEQYF
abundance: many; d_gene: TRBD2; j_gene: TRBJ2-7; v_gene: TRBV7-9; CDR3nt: TGTGCCAGCAGCCCGACTAGCGGGGCCTCCTACGAGCAGTACTTC; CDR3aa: CASSPTSGASYEQYF
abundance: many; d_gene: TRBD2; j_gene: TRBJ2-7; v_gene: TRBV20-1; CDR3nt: TGCAGTGCTAGAGGTACTAGCGGGGTCTACGAGCAGTACTTC; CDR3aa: CSARGTSGVYEQYF
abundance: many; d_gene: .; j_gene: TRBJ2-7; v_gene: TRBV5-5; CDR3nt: TGTGCCAGCAGCTGGACAGTGGCCTACGAGCAGTACTTC; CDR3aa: CASSWTVAYEQYF
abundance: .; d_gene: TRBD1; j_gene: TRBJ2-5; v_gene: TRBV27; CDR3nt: TGTGCCAGCAGTTCGATCTCGACCTGGGGGACAGGGGTTGAAGAGACCCAGTACTTC; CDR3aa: CASSSISTWGTGVEETQYF
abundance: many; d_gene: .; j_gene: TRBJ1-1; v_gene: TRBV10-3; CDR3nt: TGTGCCATCAGTGACACCATGGCCCTGAACACTGAAGCTTTCTTT; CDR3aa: CAISDTMALNTEAFF